The 21 T cell receptor beta chains given below trace back to one sample, sequenced in a study of response to subunit inactivated influenza vaccine. Each CDR3 protein gets one entry after TCRdb re-called the RT-PCR reads with MiXCR. The data contain about 580,000 distinct CDR3 sequences, around 15% of them singletons. The sample in question was PBMCs from blood, obtained approximately 12 days after vaccination. These TCRs come from a man aged 50 to 60 who received an inactivated influenza vaccine.

This clonotype has at least ten counts. The rearrangement joins TRBV6-5 to TRBJ1-4, with D hard to call. The CDR3 extends over 15 amino acids. Germline CDR1 MNHEY, CDR2 SVGAGI. The ends were cut back, 0 bases at V and 6 bases at J, with 11 bases in the middle. The CDR3 DNA reads as TGTGCCAGCAGTTACTCGGGCAGGAGGGATGAAAAACTGTTTTTT. Translating gives CASSYSGRRDEKLFF.

This clonotype has ten or more counts. This chain uses TRBV3-1 with TRBJ1-2, with 8 bases identical to TRBD1. CDR3 length: 12 amino acids. V shed 5 bases, J shed 8 bases, and the junction held 4 bases outside the gene matches. Germline values: CDR1 LGHDT, CDR2 YNNKEL (reference sequence). CDR3 nucleotides: TGTGCCAGCAGCTCGCAGGGGGCGGGCTACACCTTC. Amino acid sequence: CASSSQGAGYTF.

The V call is TRBV12-3 or TRBV12-4, the J call TRBJ1-2; D perhaps matches TRBD1 (5 bases). The CDR3 covers 16 residues. V shed 6 bases and J shed 0 bases, with 17 bases lying between them. CDR3 sequence: CASSLRGSHPNYGYTF. In nucleotides, the CDR3 is TGTGCCAGCAGCCTTAGGGGTTCCCACCCTAACTATGGCTACACCTTC.

This clonotype was detected a few times. The V gene is TRBV20-1, the J gene TRBJ2-7; possible D gene TRBD2, 5 bases. Trimming removed 5 bases at V and 3 bases at J, with 17 bases between. This CDR3 contains 14 residues. Germline V lookup: CDR1 DFQATT, CDR2 SNEGSKA (reference sequence). The CDR3: CSADPVATRYEQYF. The CDR3 coding sequence is TGCAGTGCTGACCCGGTAGCGACCCGCTACGAGCAGTACTTC.

V usage is TRBV28 and J usage is TRBJ1-6; D might be TRBD1 (5 bases). The CDR3 is 16 residues long. V was shortened by 2 bases and J by 7 bases, with 15 bases between the two germline ends. CDR1 is MDHEN and CDR2 is SYDVKM in the germline V gene. CDR3 loop: CASSLGANRINSPLHF. The CDR3 coding sequence is TGTGCCAGCAGTTTAGGGGCCAACAGGATAAATTCACCCCTCCACTTT.

J is TRBJ1-5 and V is TRBV28; 7 bases are a match to TRBD1. Germline loops: CDR1 MDHEN, CDR2 SYDVKM. V gave up 7 bases and J gave up 5 bases; unmatched junction bases: 5. This CDR3 region has 13 residues. CDR3 sequence (DNA): TGTGCCAGCAACCGGGACAGAGATCAGCCCCAGCATTTT. Its translation: CASNRDRDQPQHF. Looking up the rest from reference TRBV28 and TRBJ1-5 gives the full variable domain: DVKVTQSSRYLVKRTGEKVFLECVQDMDHENMFWYRQDPGLGLRLIYFSYDVKMKEKGDIPEGYSVSREKKERFSLILESASTNQTSMYLCASNRDRDQPQHFGDGTRLSIL.

The table lists this clonotype with many counts. DNA of the CDR3: TGTGCCACCAGGGCCAGCGACAATGAGCAGTTCTTC. The encoded protein is CATRASDNEQFF. The rearrangement links TRBV12-3 or TRBV12-4 to TRBJ2-1; D might be TRBD1 (5 bases). This CDR3 is 12 amino acids long. Trimming took off 10 bases at V and 5 bases at J, with 12 bases between the two ends.

This clonotype was detected a few times. The chain links TRBV7-8 to TRBJ2-3, with 8 positions matching TRBD2. This CDR3 spans 14 amino acids. Germline V gene lookup returns CDR1 SGHVS and CDR2 FQNEAQ. Losses at the gene ends were 5 bases for V and 4 bases for J; bases not matched to a gene: 5. CDR3: CASSVGGAADTQYF. The CDR3 nucleotides read TGTGCCAGCAGCGTCGGGGGGGCGGCAGATACGCAGTATTTT.

This clonotype was seen many times. This chain links TRBV3-1 with TRBJ1-3; D is ambiguous. The CDR3 runs to 14 residues. Germline values: CDR1 LGHDT, CDR2 YNNKEL (reference sequence). V lost 1 base, J lost 3 bases, and 7 bases lay in between. Here the CDR3 DNA reads TGTGCCAGCAGCCAAGGAGGAGGTGGAAACACCATATATTTT. Amino acids: CASSQGGGGNTIYF.

This clonotype was observed a handful of times. The gene calls are TRBV6-6 and TRBJ2-7; D unresolved. V lost 2 bases and J lost 4, with 9 bases in between. The CDR3 is made up of 13 amino acids. Per the germline V gene, CDR1 is MNHNY and CDR2 is SVGAGI (reference sequence). The CDR3 protein is CASSYDISYEQYF. The CDR3 DNA reads as TGTGCCAGCAGTTACGACATTTCTTACGAGCAGTACTTC.

A single count supports this clonotype. The chain links TRBV7-9 to TRBJ2-7, with 8 bases matching TRBD1. Unmatched junction bases numbered 5, after V lost 4 bases and J lost 0 bases. CDR3 length equals 15 residues. Germline CDR1 is SEHNR and CDR2 is FQNEAQ (reference sequence). The CDR3 sequence is CASSSVGTGSYEQYF. The CDR3 region has the DNA TGTGCCAGCAGCTCCGTTGGGACAGGCTCCTACGAGCAGTACTTC.

This clonotype was recorded a few times. The J gene is TRBJ2-4, the V gene TRBV2; a possible D gene is TRBD2 (6 bases). Germline V lookup: CDR1 SNHLY, CDR2 FYNNEI. The CDR3 runs to 17 residues. The V end lost 0 bases, the J end lost 0 bases, and 12 bases lay between the germline ends. This CDR3 is CASSEARGRVAKNIQYF. CDR3 nucleotide sequence: TGTGCCAGCAGTGAAGCGCGGGGAAGGGTAGCCAAAAACATTCAGTACTTC. Supplemented by reference TRBV2 and TRBJ2-4, the full variable domain reads EPEVTQTPSHQVTQMGQEVILRCVPISNHLYFYWYRQILGQKVEFLVSFYNNEISEKSEIFDDQFSVERPDGSNFTLKIRSTKLEDSAMYFCASSEARGRVAKNIQYFGAGTRLSVL.

This rearrangement joins TRBV4-2 to TRBJ2-5, with 12 bases identical to TRBD1. The germline V gene has CDR1 LGHNA and CDR2 YNFKEQ. The length of the CDR3 is 15 residues. J gave up 4 bases and V 5 bases, and 5 bases lay outside the gene matches. The DNA for the CDR3 is TGTGCCAGCAGCGCCCGGGACAGGGGGCGAGAGACCCAGTACTTC. It is translated as CASSARDRGRETQYF.

This clonotype was seen many times. J is TRBJ2-1 and V is TRBV4-3, with 10 nucleotides matching TRBD2. The J segment lost 0 bases and the V segment lost 3 bases, leaving 11 bases of the junction unmatched. Germline lookup yields CDR1 LGHNA and CDR2 YSLEER. CDR3 length: 19 amino acids. The CDR3 reads CASSQLAGAEFSSYNEQFF. The CDR3 nucleotides read TGCGCCAGCAGCCAGCTAGCGGGGGCCGAATTTAGCTCCTACAATGAGCAGTTCTTC.

The V call is TRBV29-1, the J call TRBJ1-1; possible D gene TRBD1, 6 bases. V was cut by 6 bases and J by 12 bases, with 11 bases left in between. CDR1 and CDR2 (germline): SQVTM, ANQGSEA. The CDR3 is 9 amino acids. The CDR3 coding sequence is TGCAGCGTCGAGGGGGTGCCTTTCTTT. Protein sequence: CSVEGVPFF.

This clonotype has a count of ten or more. The chain recombines TRBV3-1 with TRBJ2-1; D possibly uses TRBD1 or TRBD2 (7 bases each). The CDR3 is 14 amino acids. The germline V and J ends were trimmed by 10 bases and 5 bases, with 18 bases remaining between them. Germline values: CDR1 LGHDT, CDR2 YNNKEL (reference sequence). CDR3 protein: CATGEGQPNNEQFF. The CDR3 DNA follows: TGTGCCACCGGGGAGGGACAGCCAAACAATGAGCAGTTCTTC.

This clonotype was recorded a few times. The chain combines TRBV20-1 with TRBJ2-1; 10 bases are a match to TRBD2. The CDR3 totals 18 residues. The V gene's germline CDR1 is DFQATT and CDR2 SNEGSKA (reference sequence). Trimming at V came to 0 bases and at J to 1 base, leaving 9 bases not matched to a gene. CDR3 in DNA: TGCAGTGCTAGAGATTTAAGCGGGAGGGCCGGGTCCTACAATGAGCAGTTCTTC. The encoded protein is CSARDLSGRAGSYNEQFF.

This clonotype was counted only a few times. The V and J genes are TRBV4-3 and TRBJ2-3; D perhaps matches TRBD2 (6 bases). The V end was cut by 1 base, the J end by 5 bases, with 13 bases between. Germline-derived CDR1 and CDR2 are LGHNA and YSLEER. The CDR3 totals 15 residues. The CDR3 reads CASSQGRGRGDTQYF. The CDR3 DNA reads TGCGCCAGCAGCCAAGGGCGGGGTAGGGGAGATACGCAGTATTTT.

In DNA, the CDR3 is TGTGCCAGCAGCCAAGATCGGCTAGCGTCAGATCCCTACAATGAGCAGTTCTTC. It translates to CASSQDRLASDPYNEQFF. V is TRBV3-1 and J is TRBJ2-1, with a weak D call TRBD2 (6 bases). The CDR3 runs to 18 residues. The germline CDR1 and CDR2 sequences are LGHDT and YNNKEL (reference sequence). The germline V and J ends were trimmed by 0 bases and 2 bases, with 17 bases remaining between them.

CDR3 nucleotides: TGTGCCAGCATTATGGACAGGGGAAACACTGAAGCTTTCTTT. Amino acids: CASIMDRGNTEAFF. The genes are TRBV6-5 and TRBJ1-1; 9 positions agree with TRBD1. Germline assignment: CDR1 MNHEY and CDR2 SVGAGI. The CDR3 is 14 amino acids. The V segment lost 7 bases and the J segment 2 bases; nucleotides outside the gene matches: 5.

The chain has TRBV19 and TRBJ1-2, with 9 positions matching TRBD1. After removal of 4 bases from V and 7 bases from J, the junction contained 4 bases not matched to a gene. This CDR3 is built from 13 residues. Germline V lookup: CDR1 LNHDA, CDR2 SQIVND (reference sequence). For the CDR3, the DNA is TGTGCCAGTAGTACAACAGGGGGCGGTGGCTACACCTTC. It encodes CASSTTGGGGYTF.